The rows below give T cell receptor beta chains drawn from one sample of a study of blood T cell repertoires in COVID-19. Repertoires were generated with immunoSEQ multiplex PCR, while TCRdb's copy carries only in-frame clones and drops some. Of 350,000 or so clones listed, around 86% are singletons. Sequencing was carried out using PBMCs or T cells enriched from blood (not recorded which). The origin of the receptors is a woman in her forties with acute COVID-19. CDR3s include the opening cysteine and the closing phenylalanine or tryptophan. Fields, in order: D gene, J gene, CDR3 length, clone size, V gene, CDR3 DNA, CDR3 protein. A D gene is named only where the DNA matches it firmly. Expanded clones are given a class, and other clones once, few, many or no size at all.

TRBD1	TRBJ2-1	14	NA	TRBV7-9	TGTGCCAGCAGCCCTCGACAGGGGTTGGATGAGCAGTTCTTC	CASSPRQGLDEQFF
TRBD1	TRBJ2-7	18	few	TRBV19	TGTGCCAGTAGTATGGGCCCTACAGGGGCAGTTTCTAACCTCGAGCAGTACTTC	CASSMGPTGAVSNLEQYF
TRBD1	TRBJ1-6	16	once	TRBV6-5	TGTGCCAGCAGTTACTCGTGGGACAGAAATAATTCACCCCTCCACTTT	CASSYSWDRNNSPLHF
TRBD1	TRBJ2-7	15	NA	TRBV7-2	TGTGCCAGCAGCACCTCCGGGACAGGGGCGAGGGAGCAGTACTTC	CASSTSGTGAREQYF
TRBD1	TRBJ2-3	15	NA	TRBV5-1	TGCGCCAGCTCCGTACAGGGGCCCCCGGTGGATACGCAGTATTTT	CASSVQGPPVDTQYF
NA	TRBJ2-1	17	NA	TRBV7-6	TGTGCCAGCAGCTTAGAGATCAGGGACTCAACCTACAATGAGCAGTTCTTC	CASSLEIRDSTYNEQFF
NA	TRBJ1-2	12	NA	TRBV3-1/TRBV3-2	TGTGCCAGCGCCCAGGGTGGGTATGGCTACACCTTC	CASAQGGYGYTF
NA	TRBJ1-3	14	NA	TRBV2	TGTGCCAGCAGAGGAGGTAGGACAGAGGCCACCATATATTTT	CASRGGRTEATIYF
TRBD2	TRBJ2-1	15	NA	TRBV12-5	TGTGCTAGTGGCGGGACTAGCGGGGGGTACAATGAGCAGTTCTTC	CASGGTSGGYNEQFF
NA	TRBJ2-7	18	NA	TRBV21-1	TGTGCCAGCAGCAAAATTACAAAAGATCACCAGGGGGTAGGCGAGCAGTACTTC	CASSKITKDHQGVGEQYF
TRBD1	TRBJ2-1	19	NA	TRBV27	TGTGCCAGCAGTTTATACCGCACCGCAGGGGGCGACATAGGCAATGAGCAGTTCTTC	CASSLYRTAGGDIGNEQFF
NA	TRBJ1-5	13	NA	TRBV5-8	TGTGCCAGCAGCCCCGGTGGCAATCAGCCCCAGCATTTT	CASSPGGNQPQHF
TRBD1	TRBJ1-1	15	NA	TRBV19	TGTGCCAGTTCCCAGGGACAGGTGAAGAACACTGAAGCTTTCTTT	CASSQGQVKNTEAFF
NA	TRBJ2-3	16	NA	TRBV13	TGTGCCAGCAGCTTAGGCCCCCAGGCCAGCACAGATACGCAGTATTTT	CASSLGPQASTDTQYF
NA	TRBJ1-6	20	NA	TRBV4-3	TGCGCCAGCAGCCAAGCGAGACATGGTACAGGAAGTGGCTATAATTCACCCCTCCACTTT	CASSQARHGTGSGYNSPLHF
TRBD2	TRBJ2-1	15	NA	TRBV5-1	TGCGCCAGCAGCTTACAAACTAGCGACTACAATGAGCAGTTCTTC	CASSLQTSDYNEQFF
NA	TRBJ1-2	15	NA	TRBV19	TGTGCCAGTAGTGAACAGGGTAAAGGTAGCTATGGCTACACCTTC	CASSEQGKGSYGYTF
TRBD1	TRBJ2-7	16	NA	TRBV9	TGTGCCAGCAGCGGCGGGGACAGGGGGCTTGGGTACGAGCAGTACTTC	CASSGGDRGLGYEQYF
NA	TRBJ2-7	14	NA	TRBV19	TGTGCCAGTAGTATAGGGCAGGGGTATCACGAGCAGTACTTC	CASSIGQGYHEQYF
NA	TRBJ1-2	12	NA	TRBV28	TGTGCCAGCAGTTCAGGGTTCGATGGCTACACCTTC	CASSSGFDGYTF
NA	TRBJ1-5	14	NA	TRBV7-3	TGTGCCAGCAGCTTAACGCCGGGGAATCAGCCCCAGCATTTT	CASSLTPGNQPQHF
NA	TRBJ2-7	17	once	TRBV19	TGTGCCAGTAGTGAAAGACTTTCCCCCTCGCGGACCTACGAGCAGTACTTC	CASSERLSPSRTYEQYF
NA	TRBJ1-1	12	NA	TRBV21-1	TGTGCCAGCTACAGGGAAAAAACTGAAGCTTTCTTT	CASYREKTEAFF
TRBD1	TRBJ2-2	16	NA	TRBV5-4	TGTGCCAGCAGGTCCGGGACAGCCCATAAAACCGGGGAGCTGTTTTTT	CASRSGTAHKTGELFF